A selection of T cell receptor beta chains follows, all from one sample in a study of OX40 agonist ivuxolimab in advanced cancers. Sequencing was performed with immunoSEQ multiplex PCR; in TCRdb, only in-frame clones are kept and a portion is missing. The sample has about 50,000 clones, roughly nine tenths seen once. The input for sequencing was CD4+ or CD8+ T cells sorted from blood, taken in a trial of the OX40 agonist ivuxolimab. The receptors were sampled from an adult with an advanced solid tumor such as melanoma, head and neck, liver or kidney cancer. Each CDR3 is given with its conserved first and last residue. The order of the fields is D gene, J gene, clone size, V gene, CDR3 protein, CDR3 DNA. D genes are given only for firm matches. Clone size appears in some rows only: once, few, many, or a class for an expanded clone.

d_call: -
j_call: TRBJ2-7
clone_size: -
v_call: TRBV6-1
cdr3_aa: CATHDTYEQYF
cdr3_nt: TGTGCCACACACGATACCTACGAGCAGTACTTC

d_call: -
j_call: TRBJ1-1
clone_size: -
v_call: TRBV6-1
cdr3_aa: CASSEVNTEAFF
cdr3_nt: TGTGCCAGCAGTGAGGTGAACACTGAAGCTTTCTTT

d_call: -
j_call: TRBJ2-5
clone_size: once
v_call: TRBV5-4
cdr3_aa: CASSFQRGETQYF
cdr3_nt: TGTGCCAGCAGCTTTCAACGCGGAGAGACCCAGTACTTC

d_call: TRBD1
j_call: TRBJ1-2
clone_size: -
v_call: TRBV4-3
cdr3_aa: CASRPDRVGGGYTF
cdr3_nt: TGCGCCAGCAGACCCGACAGGGTTGGGGGTGGCTACACCTTC

d_call: -
j_call: TRBJ2-7
clone_size: -
v_call: TRBV27
cdr3_aa: CASSFTSSDEQYF
cdr3_nt: TGTGCCAGCAGTTTTACTAGTAGCGACGAGCAGTACTTC

d_call: TRBD2
j_call: TRBJ2-5
clone_size: -
v_call: TRBV11-2
cdr3_aa: CASSYLGLAAQETQYF
cdr3_nt: TGTGCCAGCAGCTACCTGGGACTAGCGGCCCAAGAGACCCAGTACTTC

d_call: TRBD2
j_call: TRBJ2-7
clone_size: -
v_call: TRBV14
cdr3_aa: CASSVSGSTYEQYF
cdr3_nt: TGTGCCAGCAGCGTCAGCGGGAGCACCTACGAGCAGTACTTC

d_call: TRBD1
j_call: TRBJ1-4
clone_size: -
v_call: TRBV9
cdr3_aa: CASSVGGQSNEKLFF
cdr3_nt: TGTGCCAGCAGCGTAGGGGGACAGAGTAATGAAAAACTGTTTTTT

d_call: -
j_call: TRBJ1-6
clone_size: -
v_call: TRBV6-5
cdr3_aa: CASSFGLRTLWALHF
cdr3_nt: TGTGCCAGCAGTTTCGGATTACGGACCCTTTGGGCCCTCCACTTT

d_call: -
j_call: TRBJ1-2
clone_size: -
v_call: TRBV19
cdr3_aa: CASSDSGTNYGYTF
cdr3_nt: TGTGCCAGTAGTGACTCTGGGACCAACTATGGCTACACCTTC

d_call: -
j_call: TRBJ2-2
clone_size: -
v_call: TRBV6-5
cdr3_aa: CASSSGTGELFF
cdr3_nt: TGTGCCAGCAGTTCAGGGACCGGGGAGCTGTTTTTT

d_call: TRBD2
j_call: TRBJ2-3
clone_size: -
v_call: TRBV5-5
cdr3_aa: CASSYYASGTDTQYF
cdr3_nt: TGTGCCAGCAGCTACTATGCTAGCGGAACAGATACGCAGTATTTT

d_call: -
j_call: TRBJ2-1
clone_size: -
v_call: TRBV5-4
cdr3_aa: CASNQGPGIEQFF
cdr3_nt: TGTGCCAGCAACCAAGGCCCAGGGATAGAGCAGTTCTTC

d_call: -
j_call: TRBJ2-2
clone_size: -
v_call: TRBV7-6
cdr3_aa: CASSYSTGELFF
cdr3_nt: TGTGCCAGCAGTTATTCCACCGGGGAGCTGTTTTTT

d_call: -
j_call: TRBJ1-2
clone_size: -
v_call: TRBV29-1
cdr3_aa: CSVDWGAPYGYTF
cdr3_nt: TGCAGCGTTGACTGGGGGGCCCCTTATGGCTACACCTTC

d_call: TRBD2
j_call: TRBJ2-7
clone_size: -
v_call: TRBV28
cdr3_aa: CASSLSGGTYEQYF
cdr3_nt: TGTGCCAGCAGTTTAAGCGGGGGGACCTACGAGCAGTACTTC

d_call: TRBD1
j_call: TRBJ1-5
clone_size: -
v_call: TRBV30
cdr3_aa: CAWLDRGYQPQHF
cdr3_nt: TGTGCCTGGCTTGACAGGGGATACCAGCCCCAGCATTTT

d_call: TRBD1
j_call: TRBJ1-5
clone_size: -
v_call: TRBV11-2
cdr3_aa: CASSFGQGQYQPQHF
cdr3_nt: TGTGCCAGCAGCTTCGGACAGGGGCAGTATCAGCCCCAGCATTTT

d_call: TRBD1
j_call: TRBJ2-2
clone_size: -
v_call: TRBV7-9
cdr3_aa: CASSPLDRGNTGELFF
cdr3_nt: TGTGCCAGCAGCCCTCTAGACAGGGGGAACACCGGGGAGCTGTTTTTT

d_call: TRBD1
j_call: TRBJ1-2
clone_size: -
v_call: TRBV10-3
cdr3_aa: CAIGTGVDYGYTF
cdr3_nt: TGTGCCATCGGGACAGGGGTGGACTATGGCTACACCTTC

d_call: TRBD2
j_call: TRBJ2-3
clone_size: -
v_call: TRBV2
cdr3_aa: CASTVTAGRYTQYF
cdr3_nt: TGTGCCAGCACTGTTACAGCGGGGCGTTATACGCAGTATTTT

d_call: -
j_call: TRBJ2-3
clone_size: -
v_call: TRBV6-5
cdr3_aa: CASSPRAGGTDTQYF
cdr3_nt: TGTGCCAGCAGTCCCCGGGCAGGGGGCACAGATACGCAGTATTTT

d_call: -
j_call: TRBJ1-4
clone_size: -
v_call: TRBV9
cdr3_aa: CASSVGGGTTTNEKLFF
cdr3_nt: TGTGCCAGCAGCGTAGGAGGGGGGACAACAACTAATGAAAAACTGTTTTTT

d_call: TRBD1
j_call: TRBJ1-5
clone_size: few
v_call: TRBV5-1
cdr3_aa: CASSAGGLEHQPQHF
cdr3_nt: TGCGCCAGCAGCGCAGGGGGACTGGAGCACCAGCCCCAGCATTTT

d_call: -
j_call: TRBJ2-2
clone_size: -
v_call: TRBV4-3
cdr3_aa: CASSRGHPNTGELFF
cdr3_nt: TGCGCCAGCAGCCGAGGACACCCGAACACCGGGGAGCTGTTTTTT